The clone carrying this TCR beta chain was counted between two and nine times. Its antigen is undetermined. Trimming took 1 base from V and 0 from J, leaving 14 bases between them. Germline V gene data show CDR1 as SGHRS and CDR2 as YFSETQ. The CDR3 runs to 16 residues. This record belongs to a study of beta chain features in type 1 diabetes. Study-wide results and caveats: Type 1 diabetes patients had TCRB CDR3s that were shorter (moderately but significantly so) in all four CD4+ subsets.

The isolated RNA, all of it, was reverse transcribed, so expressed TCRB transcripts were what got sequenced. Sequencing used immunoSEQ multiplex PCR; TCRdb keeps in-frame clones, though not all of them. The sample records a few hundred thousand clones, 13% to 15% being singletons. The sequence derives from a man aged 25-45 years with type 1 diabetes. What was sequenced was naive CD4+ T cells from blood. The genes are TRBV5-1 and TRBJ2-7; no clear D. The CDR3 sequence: CASSLRQAIGSYEQYF. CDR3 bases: TGCGCCAGCAGCTTGAGGCAGGCCATCGGCTCCTACGAGCAGTACTTC.